The 30 T cell receptor beta chains reported below all come from one sample, sequenced in a study of response to subunit inactivated influenza vaccine. Via MiXCR, TCRdb re-called the RT-PCR reads, giving one row per CDR3 protein. The table includes hundreds of thousands of distinct CDR3 sequences, approximately 13% detected once. The material was PBMCs from blood, obtained 14 to 15 days before vaccination. The receptors shown here come from a man in his fifties or sixties who received an inactivated influenza vaccine.

This clonotype was counted a few times. The chain recombines TRBV20-1 with TRBJ2-1; the match to TRBD1 covers 9 bases. CDR1 and CDR2 from the germline V gene are DFQATT and SNEGSKA (reference sequence). The junction had 8 bases not matched to a gene; V was cut back by 0 bases and J by 8 bases. This CDR3 is built from 15 residues. DNA of the CDR3: TGCAGTGCTAGAGATTGGGACAGGGCGGATGATGAGCAGTTCTTC. Its protein is CSARDWDRADDEQFF.

This clonotype has a handful of counts. This chain joins TRBV6-1 and TRBJ2-1, with 8 bases matching TRBD2. This CDR3 spans 17 amino acids. The V gene's germline CDR1 is MNHNS and CDR2 SASEGT. With 2 bases clipped from V and 4 bases from J, the junction kept 10 bases outside the gene matches. The CDR3: CASSETIRLAPYNEQFF. The CDR3 DNA reads TGTGCCAGCAGTGAAACGATTCGACTAGCGCCTTACAATGAGCAGTTCTTC.

V is TRBV4-3 and J is TRBJ2-7, with 9 positions matching TRBD1. The CDR3 totals 17 residues. Germline V gives CDR1 LGHNA, CDR2 YSLEER. V trimming: 0 bases; J trimming: 4 bases; junction bases outside the gene matches: 10. The CDR3 coding sequence is TGCGCCAGCAGCCAAGATACGCACGGGACAGGGTTTTACGAGCAGTACTTC. This translates into CASSQDTHGTGFYEQYF.

The chain joins TRBV29-1 to TRBJ1-1; maybe TRBD1 (5 bases). Germline loops: CDR1 SQVTM, CDR2 ANQGSEA. Trimming left V 4 bases short and J 5 bases short, with 11 bases between. The CDR3 spans 12 residues. The CDR3 DNA reads as TGCAGCGTTGCTCAGGGAGGTACTGAAGCTTTCTTT. Translation gives CSVAQGGTEAFF.

The chain employs TRBV30 and TRBJ2-1, with D unclear. CDR3 length: 11 amino acids. Looked up from germline, CDR1 is GTSNPN and CDR2 is SVGIG (reference sequence). V gave up 2 bases and J gave up 3 bases, with 2 bases separating them. The CDR3 spells CAWSNYNEQFF. The CDR3 DNA sequence: TGTGCCTGGAGTAACTACAATGAGCAGTTCTTC.

This clonotype showed up many times. V and J are TRBV12-3 or TRBV12-4 and TRBJ1-2; unclear D gene. Trimming cost V 2 bases and J 4 bases, with 17 bases left between them. The CDR3 has 16 residues. The DNA of the CDR3 is TGTGCCAGCAGTTTAAGTGGGGTCTTCGAAGGCTATGGCTACACCTTC. Its translation is CASSLSGVFEGYGYTF.

This clonotype was seen only a few times. The V gene is TRBV5-1, the J gene TRBJ1-1; D not resolved. Germline V CDR1 and CDR2: SGHRS, YFSETQ. The CDR3 covers 14 residues. Trimming took off 2 bases at V and 4 bases at J, with 12 bases between the two ends. CDR3 loop: CASSFVGPGTEAFF. The CDR3 DNA reads as TGCGCCAGCAGCTTTGTTGGGCCGGGCACTGAAGCTTTCTTT.

This clonotype was seen repeatedly, ten times or more. V usage is TRBV15 and J usage is TRBJ2-7; a weak D match, TRBD2 (5 bases). The CDR3 runs to 12 residues. CDR1 and CDR2 from the germline V gene are LNHNV and YYDKDF (reference sequence). The V and J ends lost 2 bases and 5 bases respectively, with 7 bases between them. CDR3 sequence reads: CATSRTGDEQYF. In nucleotides, the CDR3 is TGTGCCACCAGCAGAACCGGGGACGAGCAGTACTTC.

This clonotype was observed at least ten times. The chain employs TRBV5-1 and TRBJ1-2; 8 bases match TRBD1. V lost 3 bases to trimming and J lost 1 base; unmatched junction nucleotides: 11. The CDR3 loop spans 17 amino acids. Germline-derived CDR1 and CDR2 are SGHRS and YFSETQ. The CDR3 sequence is CASSSWTGTTINYGYTF. DNA for the CDR3: TGCGCCAGCAGCTCCTGGACAGGGACGACGATTAACTATGGCTACACCTTC. Filled out from reference TRBV5-1 and TRBJ1-2, the complete variable domain reads KAGVTQTPRYLIKTRGQQVTLSCSPISGHRSVSWYQQTPGQGLQFLFEYFSETQRNKGNFPGRFSGRQFSNSRSEMNVSTLELGDSALYLCASSSWTGTTINYGYTFGSGTRLTVV.

The gene calls are TRBV12-3 or TRBV12-4 and TRBJ2-4, with D perhaps given as TRBD1 or TRBD2 (7 bases each). With 4 bases removed from V and 3 bases from J, the gap between germline ends came to 16 bases. The CDR3 length is 16 residues. This CDR3 is CASSSPPGGGKNIQYF. The CDR3 bases are TGTGCCAGCAGTTCACCCCCAGGGGGGGGCAAAAACATTCAGTACTTC.

This clonotype was found a few times. The chain is built from TRBV7-2 and TRBJ2-3; no firm D call. The CDR3 runs to 12 residues. Germline CDR1 is SGHTA and CDR2 is FQGNSA. V dropped 8 bases and J dropped 2 bases, with 8 bases sitting between them. The CDR3 nucleotides read TGTGCCAGCGGAATATACACAGATACGCAGTATTTT. Translation: CASGIYTDTQYF.

V gene TRBV7-6 combines with J gene TRBJ2-7; possibly TRBD1 for D (5 bases). The CDR3 length is 15 residues. Germline lookup yields CDR1 SGHVS and CDR2 FNYEAQ. The germline V and J ends were trimmed by 5 bases and 1 base, with 15 bases remaining between them. CDR3 sequence: CASSPTGNPSYEQYF. CDR3 DNA: TGTGCCAGCAGCCCTACAGGAAATCCTTCCTACGAGCAGTACTTC. The full variable domain, completed using reference TRBV7-6 and TRBJ2-7, is GAGVSQSPRYKVTKRGQDVALRCDPISGHVSLYWYRQALGQGPEFLTYFNYEAQQDKSGLPNDRFSAERPEGSISTLTIQRTEQRDSAMYRCASSPTGNPSYEQYFGPGTRLTVT.

The chain combines TRBV6-1 with TRBJ1-5; possibly TRBD1 for D (6 bases). Germline assignment: CDR1 MNHNS and CDR2 SASEGT. The CDR3 spans 15 residues. Trimming left V 2 bases short and J 7 bases short, with 15 bases between. CDR3 residues: CASSEQAGVRQPQHF. In nucleotides, the CDR3 is TGTGCCAGCAGTGAACAGGCAGGGGTAAGGCAGCCCCAGCATTTT.

V and J are TRBV4-1 and TRBJ2-7; D is perhaps TRBD2 (6 bases). This CDR3 is 15 amino acids long. Trimming shortened V by 1 base and J by 0 bases, and 10 bases separated the two germline ends. In germline, CDR1 is MGHRA, CDR2 YSYEKL. The DNA of the CDR3 is TGCGCCAGCAGCCAAGTGTCGACTAGCTCCTACGAGCAGTACTTC. Protein product: CASSQVSTSSYEQYF.

This CDR3 reads CAVDMGADTQYF. The CDR3 DNA sequence: TGTGCCGTAGATATGGGGGCAGATACGCAGTATTTT. J is TRBJ2-3 and V is TRBV30; D possibly uses TRBD1 or TRBD2 (5 bases each). Germline CDR1 and CDR2: GTSNPN and SVGIG (reference sequence). With 8 bases removed from V and 4 bases from J, the gap between germline ends came to 13 bases. The CDR3 extends over 12 amino acids.

This clonotype was detected many times. The V and J genes are TRBV7-2 and TRBJ2-5, with TRBD2 identical over 8 bases. The trim removed 3 bases at V and 3 bases at J, leaving 21 bases unmatched. In germline, CDR1 is SGHTA, CDR2 FQGNSA. CDR3 length: 20 residues. The CDR3 region is CASSFAIPRGGRGSKETQYF. The CDR3 DNA is TGTGCCAGCAGCTTCGCAATACCTCGCGGGGGGCGGGGGTCTAAAGAGACCCAGTACTTC. Full variable domain (rest looked up from reference TRBV7-2 and TRBJ2-5): GAGVSQSPSNKVTEKGKDVELRCDPISGHTALYWYRQSLGQGLEFLIYFQGNSAPDKSGLPSDRFSAERTGGSVSTLTIQRTQQEDSAVYLCASSFAIPRGGRGSKETQYFGPGTRLLVL.

The rearrangement links TRBV7-2 to TRBJ2-3, with 7 bases lining up with TRBD2. Germline V gene sequence: CDR1 SGHTA, CDR2 FQGNSA. The V gene end was trimmed by 2 bases and the J gene end by 4 bases; junction bases not matched to a gene: 6. The CDR3 runs 15 residues. CDR3 in amino acids: CASSLRGGPADTQYF. CDR3 in DNA: TGTGCCAGCAGCTTAAGGGGAGGGCCGGCAGATACGCAGTATTTT.

This chain joins TRBV10-3 and TRBJ1-1; D remains ambiguous. The CDR3 is 14 amino acids. V lost 2 bases to trimming and J lost 1 base, with 8 bases between them. Germline loops: CDR1 ENHRY, CDR2 SYGVKD. CDR3 in DNA: TGTGCCATCAGTGAGGGACTCACGAACACTGAAGCTTTCTTT. It translates to CAISEGLTNTEAFF.

This rearrangement joins TRBV6-5 to TRBJ2-2; D is unresolved. Trimming left V 0 bases short and J 6 bases short, with 8 bases between. This CDR3 is built from 14 residues. Germline V gives CDR1 MNHEY, CDR2 SVGAGI. The CDR3 loop is CASSYSNWSGELFF. The CDR3, as DNA: TGTGCCAGCAGTTACTCAAATTGGTCCGGGGAGCTGTTTTTT.

This clonotype was counted at least ten times. The chain has TRBV28 and TRBJ2-3, with a weak D call TRBD2 (5 bases). Germline V gene lookup returns CDR1 MDHEN and CDR2 SYDVKM. The CDR3 is 15 amino acids. The V and J ends lost 2 bases and 0 bases respectively, with 9 bases between them. CDR3 in amino acids: CASSLTGTSTDTQYF. CDR3 in DNA: TGTGCCAGCAGTTTAACGGGAACTAGCACAGATACGCAGTATTTT.

The chain couples TRBV24-1 to TRBJ2-3; D not certain. V was cut by 7 bases and J by 2 bases, with 9 bases left in between. The CDR3 contains 13 residues. Germline V CDR1 and CDR2: KGHDR, SFDVKD. The CDR3 loop is CATRGRNTDTQYF. As DNA, the CDR3 is TGTGCCACCAGAGGCAGAAACACAGATACGCAGTATTTT.

This clonotype was recorded at least ten times. The rearrangement uses TRBV14 and TRBJ2-1; D is uncertain. CDR3 length: 12 amino acids. Germline V gene sequence: CDR1 SGHDN, CDR2 FVKESK. V lost 0 bases to trimming and J lost 12 bases, with 9 bases between them. In nucleotides, the CDR3 is TGTGCCAGCAGCCAAGATTCCTATCGGCAGTTCTTC. Its translation: CASSQDSYRQFF.

V is TRBV9 and J is TRBJ1-2; D might be TRBD1 (6 bases). CDR1 is SGDLS and CDR2 is YYNGEE in the germline V gene. The CDR3 contains 16 residues. Trimming took off 4 bases at V and 0 bases at J, with 16 bases between the two ends. The CDR3, as DNA: TGTGCCAGCAGCACCAACACGGGGGGGCCTAACTATGGCTACACCTTC. Protein: CASSTNTGGPNYGYTF.

The rearrangement uses TRBV7-8 and TRBJ1-1, with D perhaps matching TRBD1 (6 bases). V was pared by 2 bases and J by 1 base, with 11 bases between. Germline V gives CDR1 SGHVS, CDR2 FQNEAQ. This CDR3 has 15 residues. The CDR3 spells CASSLFPDRNTEAFF. For the CDR3, the DNA is TGTGCCAGCAGCTTATTCCCGGACAGGAACACTGAAGCTTTCTTT. The variable domain in full, with the rest retrieved from reference TRBV7-8 and TRBJ1-1, is GAGVSQSPRYKVAKRGQDVALRCDPISGHVSLFWYQQALGQGPEFLTYFQNEAQLDKSGLPSDRFFAERPEGSVSTLKIQRTQQEDSAVYLCASSLFPDRNTEAFFGQGTRLTVV.

This clonotype was found a few times. CDR3 nucleotides: TGCAGTGCTAGAGAACCGGGACTAGCGGATTACAATGAGCAGTTCTTC. Translation: CSAREPGLADYNEQFF. V and J are TRBV20-1 and TRBJ2-1; 11 bases line up with TRBD2. The CDR3 loop spans 16 amino acids. Per the germline V gene, CDR1 is DFQATT and CDR2 is SNEGSKA (reference sequence). With V trimmed by 0 bases and J by 4 bases, 5 bases remained unmatched.

The chain combines TRBV2 with TRBJ1-2; 8 positions match TRBD1. CDR3 length: 13 residues. V dropped 8 bases and J dropped 3; count of bases not matched to a gene: 5. Per germline, CDR1 SNHLY and CDR2 FYNNEI. The DNA for the CDR3 is TGTGCCAGCTGGGACAGGTCCGACTATGGCTACACCTTC. Protein sequence: CASWDRSDYGYTF.

This clonotype was detected a few times. The J gene is TRBJ1-2, the V gene TRBV29-1; 7 bases line up with TRBD1. The length of the CDR3 is 14 residues. Germline V gives CDR1 SQVTM, CDR2 ANQGSEA. Trimming removed 2 bases from V and 8 bases from J; junction bases left unmatched: 11. CDR3 loop: CSVEPLRTGGGYTF. The CDR3 DNA reads as TGCAGCGTTGAACCCCTCCGGACAGGCGGGGGCTACACCTTC.

Many counts were recorded for this clonotype. This rearrangement joins TRBV5-5 to TRBJ2-1; TRBD1 might be the D (6 bases). Trimming took 0 bases from V and 2 from J, leaving 12 bases between them. CDR1 SGHKS and CDR2 YYEKEE come from the germline V gene (reference sequence). This CDR3 is 16 amino acids long. The CDR3: CASSLDLTGTYNEQFF. CDR3 bases: TGTGCCAGCAGCTTGGATTTAACAGGGACCTACAATGAGCAGTTCTTC.

The V gene is TRBV4-2, the J gene TRBJ2-7; perhaps TRBD1 as D (6 bases). The CDR3 is 17 amino acids. Germline V gene data show CDR1 as LGHNA and CDR2 as YNFKEQ. The V gene lost 0 bases and the J gene lost 0 bases, with 15 bases spanning the gap. CDR3: CASSQDPGADSSYEQYF. CDR3 coding DNA: TGTGCCAGCAGCCAAGATCCAGGGGCGGATAGCTCCTACGAGCAGTACTTC.

There are many counts of this clonotype. The V and J genes are TRBV7-2 and TRBJ2-5, with D possibly TRBD2 on 6 matching bases. The CDR3 extends over 13 amino acids. Per the germline V gene, CDR1 is SGHTA and CDR2 is FQGNSA. V was clipped by 5 bases and J by 5 bases, with 12 bases between them. CDR3 bases: TGTGCCAGCAGCCGCGGGGTCCGGGAGACCCAGTACTTC. It specifies CASSRGVRETQYF.